These 2 T cell receptor beta chains came from one sample sequenced in a study of cytomegalovirus exposure and HLA in healthy donors. Researchers ran the PCR with 60 Vbeta and 13 Jbeta primers. Sequencing was performed with immunoSEQ multiplex PCR; in TCRdb, only in-frame clones are kept and a portion is missing. The profile shows approximately 160,000 clones, roughly 71% of them singletons. The sequenced material came from PBMCs. All receptors come from a male donor in good health and CMV-seropositive.

There are a few counts of this clone. The chain couples TRBV10-3 to TRBJ1-1, with D perhaps TRBD1 (6 bases). The CDR3 runs to 14 residues. V lost 3 bases to trimming and J lost 5 bases, with 13 bases between them. The germline V gene encodes CDR1 ENHRY and CDR2 SYGVKD. The CDR3 DNA follows: TGTGCCATCAGTGACCAGGGGAGATTGACTGAAGCTTTCTTT. Amino acid sequence: CAISDQGRLTEAFF.

Concerning this clone itself: At one of its ends the junction is not consistent with the germline gene, which may arise from a read error. The chain employs TRBV30 and TRBJ1-6, with D tentatively TRBD1 (5 bases). The V gene's germline CDR1 is GTSNPN and CDR2 SVGIG (reference sequence). CDR3 length: 14 residues. CDR3 sequence reads: CARRWGVENSPLHF. The CDR3 nucleotides are TGTGCCCGGAGGTGGGGGGTCGAGAATTCACCCCTCCACTTT.